This T cell receptor beta chain was recorded in a study of blood T cell repertoires in COVID-19. Study details: From the United States, Italy and Spain came samples of acute and convalescent COVID-19.

Assay: immunoSEQ multiplex PCR; the TCRdb copy retains only in-frame clones and omits some. The repertoire holds some 190,000 clones, with around 84% as singletons. This clone occurred once. V lost 0 bases and J 4 bases, leaving 5 bases between the germline ends. This CDR3 spans 12 amino acids. Germline V gene lookup returns CDR1 SGHRS and CDR2 YFSETQ. All enrollees were about 18 to 100 years old and from 25 or so US areas. The chain couples TRBV5-1 to TRBJ2-7; D not resolved. This TCR was recovered from a man between 25 and 39 years old with acute COVID-19. The sequenced sample consisted of PBMCs or T cells enriched from blood (not recorded which). CDR3 protein: CASSLGVYEQYF. CDR3 sequence (DNA): TGCGCCAGCAGCTTGGGAGTGTACGAGCAGTACTTC. The variable domain in full, completed from reference TRBV5-1 and TRBJ2-7, reads KAGVTQTPRYLIKTRGQQVTLSCSPISGHRSVSWYQQTPGQGLQFLFEYFSETQRNKGNFPGRFSGRQFSNSRSEMNVSTLELGDSALYLCASSLGVYEQYFGPGTRLTVT.